This record concerns one T cell receptor beta chain sequence. This clone was recorded once. Its antigen specificity is not known. Per-nucleotide qualities are absent, and no much larger clonotype sits a single base away. The data originate from a study of graft-versus-host responses after intestinal transplantation (dated by TCRdb to the early 2020s). As for the study more broadly: The transplants that recipients received were multivisceral, liver-intestinal, or isolated intestinal. Every recipient was given anti-thymocyte globulin induction, followed by about 3 years of maintenance tacrolimus and steroids. After intestinal transplantation, graft-versus-host and host-versus-graft alloreactive T cell clones in the graft, circulation and bone marrow were tracked using bulk TCR-beta CDR3 sequencing. To identify alloreactive clones, pre-transplant mixed lymphocyte reaction products were sequenced and compared with unstimulated pre-transplant donor and recipient T cells. The cohort enrolled about 23 intestinal transplant recipients, one of whom was a retransplant, and a few patients without pretransplant specimens were excluded. Donor T cell macrochimerism was defined as a peak of at least 4% donor T cells among recipient peripheral blood mononuclear cells. Instead of going to the commercial service, samples from a few later patients were sequenced in-house on an Illumina MiSeq and processed with MiXCR.

To isolate intraepithelial and lamina propria lymphocytes from graft specimens, dithiothreitol, EDTA incubations and collagenase D digestion were used. Bulk TCR-beta sequencing was performed on serial intestinal graft biopsy specimens collected as late as 600 days after transplant. Measured from the cysteine to the phenylalanine, the CDR3 is 14 residues long. Only the CDR3 part of the read is kept: 42 bases, read in frame from the first base. The germline V gene yields MRHNA for CDR1 and SNTAGT for CDR2. V is clipped by 5 bases and J by 4 bases, and the sequence between their germline boundaries is 11 bases long. Receptor libraries were prepared by the immunoSEQ multiplex PCR assay. For most patients, high-throughput TCR-beta CDR3 sequencing of genomic DNA was performed by Adaptive Biotechnologies. The paper's processing steps were these. TCR sequencing data were retrieved from Adaptive's ImmunoSEQ software for 15 to 20 patients, whereas three other patients were processed with MiXCR and VDJtools. CDR3 nucleotide sequences shared between donor and recipient were removed because the origin of such sequences could not be assigned. At least 2-fold expansion over unstimulated cells and a minimum CFSE-low frequency of 0.002% (template counts) or 0.001% (read counts) were required for clones to be classified as alloreactive. A clone was considered mappable if detected in the sequenced pre-transplant spleen, lymph node, or MLR CFSE-low populations of the donor or recipient. The cumulative frequency of alloreactive clones was calculated as a percentage of all sequences, weighted by copy number. Not all clones reach the TCRdb copy of this immuneACCESS table, which keeps in-frame sequences only. Checked studies attribute under half of the gap to unresolved V genes and leave the rest unexplained. V, J and clone size reflect that table, while D and trimming were determined from the DNA. The sample has some 7,000 clones on record, about two thirds of them singletons. The ten largest make up roughly 4.6% of the sample.

What the authors observed across the whole study: Peak levels of circulating GvH clones were associated with declines in HvG clones early after transplant. The relatively low number and heterogeneity of intestinal transplant patients limited the conclusions. In the allografts of patients with donor T cell macrochimerism, GvH to HvG T cell clonal ratios were high. GvH clones were detected in recipient bone marrow, and some of these GvH clones were observed earlier in ileal mucosa or blood, consistent with an intestinal mucosal origin.

This TCR was recovered from a human patient who received an intestinal transplant, so some T cells may come from the graft donor. The rearrangement joined TRBV6-4 to TRBJ2-2; the D gene cannot be resolved reliably. The sequencing here drew on ileum tissue, taken roughly 50 days after transplant. Read as DNA, the sequence is TGTGCCAGCAGTCGAGATCCGGGCACCGGGGAGCTGTTTTTT. The encoded protein is CASSRDPGTGELFF.